This T cell receptor (beta chain) was sequenced during a study of cytomegalovirus exposure and HLA in healthy donors. It was with 60 Vbeta and 13 Jbeta primers that the PCR ran. Sequencing used immunoSEQ multiplex PCR; TCRdb keeps in-frame clones, though not all of them. The sample records over 150,000 clones, around 64% being singletons. Note on this clone: Its antigen remains unidentified.

Study-wide findings and caveats: Most TCR sequences proved rare, with some public TCRs found in many donors.

V lost 1 base and J 1 base, leaving 16 bases between the germline ends. This CDR3 is built from 17 residues. CDR1 is SGDLS, CDR2 YYNGEE, per germline. This chain joins TRBV9 and TRBJ2-3; TRBD1 might be the D (7 bases). Source material: PBMCs. The clonotype comes from a woman between 25 and 40 years old in good health and CMV-seronegative. The CDR3 DNA sequence: TGTGCCAGCAGCGTACAGGGGGGAACCCTAGGCACAGATACGCAGTATTTT. It specifies CASSVQGGTLGTDTQYF.